Below, one TCR beta chain is given with its context. This entry is derived from a study of blood T cells in healthy people across ages. The use of a sample-barcoded 5' primer and a J-beta primer mix characterized a second PCR of roughly 6 to 11 cycles. TCRdb processed the 5' RACE reads anew with MiXCR; each CDR3 protein has one entry. Counted here are around 1.5 million distinct CDR3 sequences, 45% to 70% occurring once; the ten biggest clones make up 6.5% to 8.5%. Trimming took 4 bases from V and 7 from J, leaving 10 bases between them. This CDR3 contains 12 residues. Per germline, CDR1 MNHEY and CDR2 SVGAGI.

This receptor was taken from a man aged 18 to 29 in good health. The chain combines TRBV6-5 with TRBJ1-1, with D hard to call. The sequenced sample was blood. CDR3 coding DNA: TGTGCCAGCAGTTCCCGACCTCTTGAAGCTTTCTTT. Protein sequence: CASSSRPLEAFF.